This T cell receptor (delta chain) was obtained from a study of γδ T cells in repeated Plasmodium falciparum infection. The overall study: Age- and gender-matched Australian children served as comparison for malaria-exposed Malian children. Findings and caveats of the study: Vdelta2-negative gammadelta repertoires, largely Vdelta1+, seemingly showed infection-driven waves of new clonal selection.

This CDR3 is 23 amino acids long. Germline V lookup: CDR1 TSWWSYY, CDR2 QGS. Bulk repertoires came from Vgamma9/Vdelta2+ or Vdelta2-negative gammadelta T cells flow-sorted from PBMC. TRG and TRD sequences were obtained from every sorted gammadelta sample. TCRdb re-processed the multiplex PCR reads via CATT. The sample lists approximately 53,000 delta-chain clones, approximately 1.7% seen once, with approximately 16% in the top ten. As regards this clone: The target antigen is unknown. The mismatch at residue 3 between this DNA's translation and the TCRdb protein of a much larger clone likely reflects a read error; the protein shown is translated from the DNA.

V is TRDV1 and J is TRDJ1; 10 bases line up with TRDD3. This clonotype was sampled from a pool of human donors (malaria-infected and uninfected, not separated). Sequencing used gamma-delta T cells from blood. DNA for the CDR3: TGTGCTATTGGGAAGGGAGTCCCTACGTGGTATACTGGGGGATTCCGGTACACCGATAAACTCATCTTT. This encodes CAIGKGVPTWYTGGFRYTDKLIF.